This TCR beta chain was recovered during a study of T cells in Graves' hyperthyroidism and ophthalmopathy. Amplification yielded TCR beta CDR3 regions, with RNA transcripts as the source. An initial round of RT-PCR targeting the TCR CDR3 relied on the HTBI primer set. TCRdb ran MiXCR on the multiplex PCR reads and lists one entry per CDR3 protein. The data hold about 380,000 distinct CDR3 sequences, with roughly 13% observed a single time. Clinical symptoms, serum thyroxine, TRAb, thyroid ultrasound and orbital computed tomography informed diagnoses. The germline V gene encodes CDR1 SGHKS and CDR2 YYEKEE (reference sequence). With V trimmed by 5 bases and J by 1 base, 14 bases remained unmatched. This CDR3 has 17 residues. This clonotype was picked up many times.

The sequencing sample was made of blood. This sequence originates from a man aged 30 to 39 with Graves' hyperthyroidism that later progressed to Graves' ophthalmopathy. The chain employs TRBV5-5 and TRBJ2-5; TRBD2 matches at 7 bases. The CDR3 is CASRREGSGVIQETQYF. The CDR3 DNA is TGTGCCAGCAGAAGAGAGGGGAGCGGGGTAATCCAAGAGACCCAGTACTTC.